These T cell receptor beta chains were read from a single sample in a study of identical twins. TCRdb re-derived calls from the 5' RACE reads in MiXCR, one entry per CDR3 protein. The sample includes about 520,000 distinct CDR3 sequences, about 20% of them seen just once. The data were also submitted as part of a second study, on T cells expressing NK-cell markers.

Material: CD4+ T cells sorted from blood. The source of these receptors is a woman in her late teens or twenties in good health. The CDR3 runs from the conserved cysteine through the conserved F or W. D genes are given only for firm matches. The listing skips clone size in some rows; elsewhere it reads once, few, many or a size class.

>TRBV2|NA|NA|TRBJ2-5
TGTGCCAGCAGTGATTTCAGGGGCAAGGAGACCCAGTACTTC
CASSDFRGKETQYF
>TRBV6-5|few|NA|TRBJ2-3
TGTGCCAGCAGTTGGGACCTCCCCACAGATACGCAGTATTTT
CASSWDLPTDTQYF
>TRBV7-8|many|TRBD2|TRBJ2-1
TGTGCCAGCAGCTACCACGGCGGACTAGCGGGCCATTTCTACAATGAGCAGTTCTTC
CASSYHGGLAGHFYNEQFF
>TRBV5-1|few|TRBD2|TRBJ2-1
TGCGCCAGCAGCTTTGGAGCGGGGGGGCGTAGGAATGAGCAGTTCTTC
CASSFGAGGRRNEQFF
>TRBV7-8|few|TRBD2|TRBJ2-1
TGTGCCACAAAGGCGGAGCGGGGGTTCTACAATGAGCAGTTCTTC
CATKAERGFYNEQFF
>TRBV7-3|NA|TRBD2|TRBJ2-3
TGTGCCAGCAGCCCCCCTAGCGGGGGGGCCACAGATACGCAGTATTTT
CASSPPSGGATDTQYF
>TRBV4-2|NA|NA|TRBJ2-7
TGTGCCAGCAGCCAAGTCGGACAGTTCTACGAGCAGTACTTC
CASSQVGQFYEQYF
>TRBV21-1|NA|NA|TRBJ2-7
TGTGCCAGCAGCCCTCAAGCGGGAGTGTGGGCGCAGTACTTC
CASSPQAGVWAQYF
>TRBV20-1|few|NA|TRBJ1-6
TGCAGTGCTAGAGATTCAGGACCCAATTCACCCCTCCACTTT
CSARDSGPNSPLHF
>TRBV5-1|once|NA|TRBJ2-3
TGCGCCAGCCGGGCGGCAGGGGATAGCACAGATACGCAGTATTTT
CASRAAGDSTDTQYF
>TRBV6-5|few|TRBD2|TRBJ2-1
TGTGCCAGCAGTTCTTTACATCGAGCGGGAGGACGAGAGCAGTTCTTC
CASSSLHRAGGREQFF
>TRBV18|NA|NA|TRBJ2-6
TGTGCCAGCTCACCGCGCCCCGGAGCCAACGTCCTGACTTTC
CASSPRPGANVLTF
>TRBV3-1|NA|NA|TRBJ1-2
TGTGCCAGCCGTCGGGGGGCTGGCGGCTACACCTTC
CASRRGAGGYTF
>TRBV30|NA|NA|TRBJ2-7
TGTGCCTGGGGCCGCAACCCCTCCTACGAGCAGTACTTC
CAWGRNPSYEQYF
>TRBV20-1|NA|NA|TRBJ2-3
TGCAGTGCTGGAACCCTTTCACAGGATACGCAGTATTTT
CSAGTLSQDTQYF
>TRBV13|few|NA|TRBJ2-3
TGTGCCAGCAGCTTAACTAGGATCGGAGATACGCAGTATTTT
CASSLTRIGDTQYF
>TRBV6-5|NA|NA|TRBJ2-5
TGTGCCAGCAGTTACGTTGAGCGGGAGACCCAGTACTTC
CASSYVERETQYF
>TRBV4-2|NA|NA|TRBJ2-1
TGTGCCAGCAGCCAGGGGCGGGGGCCCCCTCGGGATGAGCAGTTCTTC
CASSQGRGPPRDEQFF
>TRBV5-5|NA|NA|TRBJ2-5
TGTGCCAGCAGCATAGCCCAAGAGACCCAGTACTTC
CASSIAQETQYF
>TRBV29-1|few|TRBD1|TRBJ2-1
TGCAGCGTTGACAGGGGGCGGAGAAGAGGCAGCCGGGGCAATGAGCAGTTCTTC
CSVDRGRRRGSRGNEQFF
>TRBV20-1|few|NA|TRBJ1-6
TGCAGTGCTAGATCTCTGAAGGGGGTTCAGCCACCCCTCCACTTT
CSARSLKGVQPPLHF
>TRBV7-9|NA|TRBD1|TRBJ2-4
TGTGCCAGCAGCTTAGCTGGCAGGGGGACGGACATTCAGTACTTC
CASSLAGRGTDIQYF
>TRBV3-1|NA|NA|TRBJ1-1
TGTGCCAGCAGCCAAGGGACGATAAGGGGCACTGAAGCTTTCTTT
CASSQGTIRGTEAFF
>TRBV12-3/TRBV12-4|NA|NA|TRBJ1-2
TGTGCCAGCAGTTTATTGGGGGGAATAGCGTATGGCTACACCTTC
CASSLLGGIAYGYTF
>TRBV5-1|NA|TRBD1|TRBJ2-1
TGCGCCAGCAGCCTCCGACAGGGTATGAATGAGCAGTTCTTC
CASSLRQGMNEQFF
>TRBV29-1|many|NA|TRBJ2-1
TGCAGCGTTGGTGCTGGGCTCAATGAGCAGTTCTTC
CSVGAGLNEQFF
>TRBV29-1|few|NA|TRBJ2-5
TGCAGCGTCTTGAGGGGAGAGACCCAGTACTTC
CSVLRGETQYF
>TRBV7-8|NA|NA|TRBJ2-1
TGTGCCAGCAGCTTCGAGCCCGACAAAGGTGATGAGCAGTTCTTC
CASSFEPDKGDEQFF
>TRBV3-1|few|TRBD2|TRBJ2-5
TGTGCCAGCAGCCAAGCTGGTAGCGGGGTACAAGAGACCCAGTACTTC
CASSQAGSGVQETQYF
>TRBV10-3|NA|TRBD1|TRBJ2-7
TGTGCCATCAGCGCCCCCGGGACAGGGGGCGAGCAGTACTTC
CAISAPGTGGEQYF
>TRBV11-2|few|NA|TRBJ2-7
TGTGCCAGCAGAAGGGGGGGGAATCCCTCCTACGAGCAGTACTTC
CASRRGGNPSYEQYF
>TRBV10-3|many|NA|TRBJ2-3
TGTGCCATCAGTGAGACTGCAGCCAGGGATACGCAGTATTTT
CAISETAARDTQYF
>TRBV5-1|few|TRBD2|TRBJ2-2
TGCGCCAGCGCAACCCGACCGGGGGGAACCGGGGAGCTGTTTTTT
CASATRPGGTGELFF
>TRBV10-3|NA|NA|TRBJ2-3
TGTGCCATCAGTGAGCGGACAGCCACAGATACGCAGTATTTT
CAISERTATDTQYF
>TRBV27|NA|NA|TRBJ1-1
TGTGCCAGCATGGGCGTGCTGAACACTGAAGCTTTCTTT
CASMGVLNTEAFF
>TRBV7-2|few|NA|TRBJ2-7
TGTGCCAGCAGCTTAGCGACAGGTGGTATTTCCTACGAGCAGTACTTC
CASSLATGGISYEQYF
>TRBV7-2|few|NA|TRBJ1-2
TGTGCCAGCAGCCTCCGGGAGGGGAGAAACACCTTC
CASSLREGRNTF
>TRBV9|few|NA|TRBJ2-3
TGTGCCAGCAGCGTAGACTTTGGGGGTACGCAGTATTTT
CASSVDFGGTQYF
>TRBV20-1|few|TRBD1|TRBJ2-1
TGCAGTGCTGACAGGGTAATGGGCGAGCAGTTCTTC
CSADRVMGEQFF
>TRBV30|NA|NA|TRBJ2-7
TGTGCCTGGAGTGTACGTGGATTCGAGCAGTACTTC
CAWSVRGFEQYF
>TRBV6-1|few|TRBD1|TRBJ1-1
TGTGCCAGCACCGGCGGACAGGGGCCCCGTGAAGCTTTCTTT
CASTGGQGPREAFF
>TRBV5-1|many|TRBD1|TRBJ1-1
TGCGCCAGCAGCAACGGACAGGGCGCACCTGCTTTCTTT
CASSNGQGAPAFF
>TRBV20-1|NA|NA|TRBJ2-5
TGCAGTGCTAGCCCCGGAGACGACCAGTACTTC
CSASPGDDQYF
>TRBV2|NA|NA|TRBJ2-2
TGTGCCAGCAGTGACGGGGGTAACGGGGAGCTGTTTTTT
CASSDGGNGELFF
>TRBV7-9|NA|NA|TRBJ1-1
TGTGCCAGCAGCCTGGACAGTGGATCCGTTGAAGCTTTCTTT
CASSLDSGSVEAFF
>TRBV6-1|few|NA|TRBJ2-3
TGTGCCAGCTCTTGGGGCCCCAACAGGGCTACGCAGTATTTT
CASSWGPNRATQYF
>TRBV6-2/TRBV6-3|few|NA|TRBJ2-1
TGTGCCAGCGTCCATGGGGGGCAACGTCGGTACAATGAGCAGTTCTTC
CASVHGGQRRYNEQFF